The clone carrying this T cell receptor (beta chain) has just a few counts. Its specificity is unknown. The entry originates in a study of vaccination and CD4 T cells after COVID-19. Oncomine TCR Beta short-read sequencing was applied to DNA from cultured CD4+ T cells. Each CDR3 protein gets one entry after TCRdb re-called the PCR reads with MiXCR. The table includes roughly 20,000 distinct CDR3 sequences, roughly 50% detected once. Treatment meaning: roughly ten-day PBMC culture with coronavirus spike peptide pools or control peptides (ViraFEST assay). For ViraFEST, peptide pools expanded antigen-specific T cells, after which the TCRs were sequenced. Peptide pools at roughly 11 ug/ml stimulated two million PBMCs per well with about 10 IU/ml IL-2. V lost 7 bases to trimming and J lost 4 bases, with 14 bases between them. The CDR3 is made up of 14 amino acids. The V gene's germline CDR1 is MNHNS and CDR2 SASEGT.

The sequencing input was CD4+ T cells from blood, cultured in vitro. V and J are TRBV6-1 and TRBJ1-3; no clear D gene. The TCR comes from a human donor who had recovered from COVID-19. The CDR3 spells CASKVEVMGNTIYF. The DNA for the CDR3 is TGTGCCAGCAAGGTCGAGGTTATGGGAAACACCATATATTTT.